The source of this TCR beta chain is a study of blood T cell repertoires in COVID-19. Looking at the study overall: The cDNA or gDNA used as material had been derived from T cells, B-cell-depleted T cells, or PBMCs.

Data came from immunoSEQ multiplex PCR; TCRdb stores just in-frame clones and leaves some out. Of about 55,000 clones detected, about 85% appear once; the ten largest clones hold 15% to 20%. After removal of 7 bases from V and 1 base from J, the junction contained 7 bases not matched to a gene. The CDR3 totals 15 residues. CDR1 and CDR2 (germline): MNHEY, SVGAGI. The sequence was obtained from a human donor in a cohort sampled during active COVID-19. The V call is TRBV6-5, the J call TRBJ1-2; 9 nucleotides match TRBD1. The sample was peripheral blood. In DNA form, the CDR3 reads TGTGCCAGCACCAATACAGGGGGCAGTAACTATGGCTACACCTTC. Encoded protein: CASTNTGGSNYGYTF.